The clone carrying this TCR beta chain appeared a few times. The germline gives CDR1 SGHDT, CDR2 YYEEEE. V was trimmed by 5 bases and J by 1 base, leaving 7 bases between them. The CDR3 totals 13 residues. The data were obtained in a study of cytomegalovirus exposure and HLA in healthy donors. The overall study: A prior analysis found about 110 million unique TCR beta sequences from 150 million to 200 million T cells.

The PCR used 60 Vbeta and 13 Jbeta primers. Clones were sequenced by immunoSEQ multiplex PCR, and TCRdb holds only the in-frame ones, with some missing. Among about 150,000 clones listed, over 70% were seen once. The genes are TRBV5-6 and TRBJ1-3; no reliable D call. The TCR sequence derives from a woman in her twenties or thirties in good health and CMV-seronegative. Sample: PBMCs. CDR3 nucleotide sequence: TGTGCCAGCAGTTACAGATCTGGAAACACCATATATTTT. Encoded protein: CASSYRSGNTIYF.